A selection of T cell receptor beta chains follows, all from one sample in a study of response to subunit inactivated influenza vaccine. TCRdb fed the RT-PCR reads into MiXCR, producing one record per CDR3 protein. This sample yields under 800,000 distinct CDR3 sequences, of which about 15% are seen a single time; 5.5% to 8% belongs to the top ten. This material consisted of PBMCs from blood, taken around two weeks before vaccination. The source is a man aged 45-60 years who received an inactivated influenza vaccine. Both conserved end residues are part of each CDR3. The D gene is left open where the match is weak. Expanded clones are given a class, and other clones once, few, many or no size at all.

TRBJ2-1 | 14 | TRBD2 | TRBV20-1 | few | CSVTTGLASDEQFF | TGCAGTGTCACGACGGGACTAGCGTCGGATGAGCAGTTCTTC
TRBJ2-7 | 16 | - | TRBV4-2 | few | CASSLQTGLDSYEQYF | TGTGCCAGCAGCCTCCAAACGGGACTTGACTCCTACGAGCAGTACTTC
TRBJ1-1 | 11 | - | TRBV20-1 | few | CSAGKNTEAFF | TGCAGTGCCGGGAAGAACACTGAAGCTTTCTTT
TRBJ2-4 | 19 | - | TRBV5-5 | - | CASSIAAGQTLLAKNIQYF | TGTGCCAGCAGCATAGCGGCGGGACAAACCTTATTAGCCAAAAACATTCAGTACTTC
TRBJ2-7 | 17 | - | TRBV29-1 | - | CSVKGGRGIQSGYEQYF | TGCAGCGTTAAGGGCGGCAGGGGAATACAGAGCGGCTACGAGCAGTACTTC
TRBJ2-3 | 15 | - | TRBV5-1 | few | CASSLKGSGGDTQYF | TGCGCCAGCAGCTTGAAGGGCTCTGGGGGGGATACGCAGTATTTT
TRBJ1-4 | 15 | - | TRBV10-3 | few | CAISDSGQKGEKLFF | TGTGCCATCAGTGACTCGGGACAAAAGGGTGAAAAACTGTTTTTT
TRBJ2-5 | 15 | - | TRBV7-2 | - | CASSLALGVLSTQYF | TGTGCCAGCAGCTTAGCGCTGGGGGTCCTCTCGACCCAGTACTTC
TRBJ1-4 | 12 | - | TRBV20-1 | - | CSAMGRNEKLFF | TGCAGTGCTATGGGCCGTAATGAAAAACTGTTTTTT
TRBJ1-5 | 15 | - | TRBV12-3/TRBV12-4 | many | CASSLGTVGNQPQHF | TGTGCCAGCAGTTTAGGGACAGTCGGAAATCAGCCCCAGCATTTT
TRBJ2-5 | 16 | TRBD2 | TRBV6-2/TRBV6-3 | many | CASSSPQRTSGRTQYF | TGTGCCAGCAGTTCGCCCCAACGAACGAGCGGGAGAACCCAGTACTTC
TRBJ2-7 | 14 | - | TRBV7-2 | once | CASSFTGTTYEQYF | TGTGCCAGCAGCTTCACGGGCACTACCTACGAGCAGTACTTC
TRBJ1-5 | 13 | - | TRBV29-1 | medium-sized | CSVTTGGNQPQHF | TGCAGCGTTACAACAGGTGGGAATCAGCCCCAGCATTTT
TRBJ2-7 | 14 | - | TRBV6-1 | - | CASTSSGRWYEQYF | TGTGCCAGCACCTCGTCGGGACGTTGGTACGAGCAGTACTTC
TRBJ2-1 | 16 | TRBD2 | TRBV24-1 | - | CATSDRGLAGGIEQFF | TGTGCCACCAGTGATCGGGGACTAGCGGGAGGTATTGAGCAGTTCTTC
TRBJ2-3 | 14 | - | TRBV30 | - | CAWSFSATTDTQYF | TGTGCCTGGAGTTTCTCAGCGACTACAGATACGCAGTATTTT
TRBJ2-3 | 14 | - | TRBV28 | few | CASSPGDTPDTQYF | TGTGCCAGCAGCCCCGGCGACACGCCAGATACGCAGTATTTT
TRBJ2-7 | 16 | - | TRBV7-2 | few | CASSPSGGVGPYEQYF | TGTGCCAGCAGCCCCTCCGGGGGTGTGGGACCCTACGAGCAGTACTTC
TRBJ1-2 | 14 | - | TRBV2 | few | CASSAAGTNYGYTF | TGTGCCAGCAGTGCCGCAGGAACTAACTATGGCTACACCTTC
TRBJ1-3 | 14 | - | TRBV30 | few | CAWREQLAGNTIYF | TGTGCCTGGAGAGAGCAGTTGGCTGGAAACACCATATATTTT
TRBJ1-2 | 15 | - | TRBV5-1 | - | CASSSAGRPREGYTF | TGCGCCAGCAGTTCCGCGGGTCGCCCGAGGGAAGGCTACACCTTC
TRBJ1-5 | 15 | - | TRBV21-1 | - | CASSTGTGCNQPQHF | TGTGCCAGCAGCACCGGGACAGGGTGCAATCAGCCCCAGCATTTT
TRBJ2-1 | 11 | - | TRBV15 | - | CATSREREQFF | TGTGCCACCAGCAGAGAGCGGGAGCAGTTCTTC
TRBJ2-5 | 14 | TRBD2 | TRBV6-1 | - | CASRLAGARETQYF | TGTGCCAGCAGACTAGCGGGAGCTAGAGAGACCCAGTACTTC
TRBJ2-3 | 15 | - | TRBV12-3/TRBV12-4 | - | CASSRYGGGTDTQYF | TGTGCCAGCAGCCGCTATGGCGGGGGCACAGATACGCAGTATTTT
TRBJ1-1 | 14 | - | TRBV5-1 | - | CASSLQVGNTEAFF | TGCGCCAGCAGCTTGCAGGTAGGGAACACTGAAGCTTTCTTT
TRBJ2-2 | 16 | - | TRBV5-1 | many | CASSLESRSGTGELFF | TGCGCCAGCAGCTTGGAATCTAGGAGTGGCACCGGGGAGCTGTTTTTT
TRBJ2-3 | 16 | - | TRBV20-1 | few | CSAREAGKGNTDTQYF | TGCAGTGCTAGAGAAGCCGGGAAGGGGAACACAGATACGCAGTATTTT
TRBJ2-1 | 17 | TRBD1 | TRBV4-3 | many | CASSQESFGTDYNEQFF | TGCGCCAGCAGCCAAGAGAGCTTCGGGACAGATTACAATGAGCAGTTCTTC
TRBJ2-1 | 14 | TRBD1 | TRBV2 | - | CATSQGTAYNEQFF | TGTGCCACCTCCCAGGGGACAGCCTACAATGAGCAGTTCTTC
TRBJ1-1 | 12 | - | TRBV29-1 | - | CSVEVGGTEAFF | TGCAGCGTTGAAGTAGGGGGCACTGAAGCTTTCTTT
TRBJ2-3 | 14 | TRBD2 | TRBV20-1 | many | CSASTSGSVGTQYF | TGCAGTGCTTCGACTAGCGGGAGCGTGGGTACGCAGTATTTT
TRBJ2-7 | 14 | - | TRBV6-1 | many | CASSPRQRTYEQYF | TGTGCCAGCAGCCCCCGACAGCGGACCTACGAGCAGTACTTC
TRBJ2-2 | 14 | - | TRBV24-1 | few | CATSDLGSAGELFF | TGTGCCACCAGTGATTTGGGGTCAGCCGGGGAGCTGTTTTTT
TRBJ1-6 | 15 | TRBD1 | TRBV20-1 | - | CSAPRRTGGDSPLHF | TGCAGTGCTCCCCGACGAACAGGGGGTGATTCACCCCTCCACTTT
TRBJ2-3 | 15 | - | TRBV5-1 | - | CASSSFGGDTDTQYF | TGCGCCAGCAGCTCCTTCGGGGGAGACACAGATACGCAGTATTTT
TRBJ2-3 | 14 | - | TRBV12-3/TRBV12-4 | - | CASGPVGLIDTQYF | TGTGCCAGCGGACCCGTCGGTCTAATTGATACGCAGTATTTT
TRBJ1-5 | 12 | - | TRBV20-1 | - | CSAIQVEQPQHF | TGCAGTGCTATTCAGGTGGAACAGCCCCAGCATTTT
TRBJ1-5 | 15 | - | TRBV6-1 | - | CASRPPGAANQPQHF | TGTGCCAGCAGGCCACCGGGGGCCGCTAATCAGCCCCAGCATTTT
TRBJ2-1 | 15 | - | TRBV5-1 | - | CASSLEDPFYNEQFF | TGCGCCAGCAGCTTGGAAGATCCCTTCTACAATGAGCAGTTCTTC
TRBJ1-5 | 16 | - | TRBV4-1 | - | CASSQEGGSLNQPQHF | TGCGCCAGCAGCCAAGAGGGAGGATCCTTGAATCAGCCCCAGCATTTT
TRBJ2-5 | 16 | - | TRBV5-1 | - | CASSAPGYRVGETQYF | TGCGCCAGCAGCGCACCGGGATATAGGGTTGGAGAGACCCAGTACTTC
TRBJ1-5 | 12 | - | TRBV20-1 | - | CSGQDRLGPQHF | TGCAGTGGCCAGGATCGTCTTGGGCCCCAGCATTTT
TRBJ2-1 | 14 | - | TRBV6-5 | - | CASSYGCSYNEQFF | TGTGCCAGCAGTTATGGGTGCTCCTACAATGAGCAGTTCTTC
TRBJ1-1 | 14 | - | TRBV5-6 | few | CASSPPGPNTEAFF | TGTGCCAGCAGCCCCCCGGGGCCGAACACTGAAGCTTTCTTT
TRBJ2-5 | 16 | TRBD1 | TRBV2 | - | CASSTSGTGVGETQYF | TGTGCCAGCAGTACGTCCGGGACAGGGGTAGGAGAGACCCAGTACTTC